This T cell receptor (beta chain) was retrieved from a study of CD8+ T cells in alopecia areata. Following extraction, RNA underwent reverse transcription to cDNA, which served as the sequencing template. Generated by immunoSEQ multiplex PCR, the TCRdb table keeps only in-frame clones and is missing some. Of some 51,000 clones listed, around 96% were seen once; the top ten hold under 30%. Worth noting for this clone: Antigen specificity is unknown.

Findings and limits, study-wide: Normal skin contains resident alphabeta T cells, and these are also sequenced in scalp samples.

Peripheral blood and lesional scalp punch biopsies were taken from alopecia areata patients. PBMCs, the starting material, were the source of sorted CD4+ and CD8+ T cells. V lost 3 bases and J 8 bases, leaving 26 bases between the germline ends. Per the germline V gene, CDR1 is MGHRA and CDR2 is YSYEKL. This CDR3 is 18 amino acids long. The sample in question was CD8+ T cells sorted from blood, obtained at week 0. The chain is built from TRBV4-1 and TRBJ2-1; D possibly corresponds to TRBD1 (5 bases). The sequence derives from a human donor with alopecia areata. CDR3 sequence reads: CASSHVTGLAGCTDEQFF. CDR3 coding DNA: TGCGCCAGCAGCCACGTAACGGGCTTGGCAGGGTGTACCGATGAGCAGTTCTTC.